This T cell receptor (beta chain) came from a study of OX40 agonist ivuxolimab in advanced cancers. Trimming took 6 bases from V and 4 from J; bases not matched to a gene: 7. This CDR3 is 15 amino acids long. In germline, CDR1 is MRHNA, CDR2 SNTAGT. Profiled with immunoSEQ multiplex PCR; TCRdb holds only in-frame clones, not every one. The sample lists about 60,000 clones; about nine tenths were seen once. This sequence joins TRBV6-4 and TRBJ1-2; 11 nucleotides line up with TRBD1. The sequence derives from an adult with an advanced solid tumor such as melanoma, head and neck, liver or kidney cancer. The sample was CD4+ or CD8+ T cells sorted from blood, taken in a trial of the OX40 agonist ivuxolimab. The DNA for the CDR3 is TGTGCCAGCAGAGACGGACAGGGGGCGGGCTATGGCTACACCTTC. This encodes CASRDGQGAGYGYTF.